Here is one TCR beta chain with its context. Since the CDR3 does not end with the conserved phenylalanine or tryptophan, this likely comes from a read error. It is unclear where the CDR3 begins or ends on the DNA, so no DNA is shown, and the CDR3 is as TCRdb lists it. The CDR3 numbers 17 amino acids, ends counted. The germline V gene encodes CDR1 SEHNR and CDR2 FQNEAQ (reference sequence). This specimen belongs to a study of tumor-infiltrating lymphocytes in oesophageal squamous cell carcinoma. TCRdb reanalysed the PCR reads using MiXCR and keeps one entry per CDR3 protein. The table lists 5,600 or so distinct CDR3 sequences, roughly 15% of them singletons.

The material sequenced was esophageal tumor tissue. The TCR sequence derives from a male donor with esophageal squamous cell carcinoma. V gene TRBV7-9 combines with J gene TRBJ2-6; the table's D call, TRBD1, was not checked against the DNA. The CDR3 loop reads CASSLHGTGNGEQYFGA.